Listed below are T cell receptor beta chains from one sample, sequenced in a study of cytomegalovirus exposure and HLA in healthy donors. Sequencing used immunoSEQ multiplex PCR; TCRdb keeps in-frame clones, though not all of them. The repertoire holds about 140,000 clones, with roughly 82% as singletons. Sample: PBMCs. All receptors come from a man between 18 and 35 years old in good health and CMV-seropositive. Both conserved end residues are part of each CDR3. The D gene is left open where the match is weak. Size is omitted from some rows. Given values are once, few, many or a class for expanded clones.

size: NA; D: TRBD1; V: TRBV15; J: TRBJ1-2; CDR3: CATRDRGNYGYTF; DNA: TGTGCCACCCGCGACAGGGGTAACTATGGCTACACCTTC
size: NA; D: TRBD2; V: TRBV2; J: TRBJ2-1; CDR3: CASSPNPISGASGSFYNEQFF; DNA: TGTGCCAGCAGTCCTAATCCCATTAGCGGGGCGAGCGGGAGTTTCTACAATGAGCAGTTCTTC
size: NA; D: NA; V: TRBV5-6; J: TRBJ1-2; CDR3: CASSLAGYGYTF; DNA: TGTGCCAGCAGCTTGGCAGGTTATGGCTACACCTTC
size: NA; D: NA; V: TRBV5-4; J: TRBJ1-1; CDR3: CASSFSNTEAFF; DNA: TGTGCCAGCAGCTTCAGTAACACTGAAGCTTTCTTT
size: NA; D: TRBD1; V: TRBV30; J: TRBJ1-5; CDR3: CAWSGRGNQPQHF; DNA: TGTGCCTGGAGTGGCAGGGGGAATCAGCCCCAGCATTTT
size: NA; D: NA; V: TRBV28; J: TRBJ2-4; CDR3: CASSLAQGNIQYF; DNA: TGTGCCAGCAGTTTAGCACAGGGAAACATTCAGTACTTC
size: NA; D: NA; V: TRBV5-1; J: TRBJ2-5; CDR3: CASSLVGGRETQYF; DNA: TGCGCCAGCAGCTTGGTGGGAGGTAGGGAGACCCAGTACTTC
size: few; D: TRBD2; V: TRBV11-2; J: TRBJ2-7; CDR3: CASSLGLAGDPQYF; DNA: TGTGCCAGCAGCTTAGGTCTAGCGGGAGACCCGCAGTACTTC
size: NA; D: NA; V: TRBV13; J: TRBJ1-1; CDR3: CASSVLLMNTEAFF; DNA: TGTGCCAGCAGCGTGTTACTGATGAACACTGAAGCTTTCTTT
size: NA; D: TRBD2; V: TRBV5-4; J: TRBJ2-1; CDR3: CASSRAGGPREQFF; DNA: TGTGCCAGCAGCCGAGCGGGAGGGCCGAGAGAGCAGTTCTTC
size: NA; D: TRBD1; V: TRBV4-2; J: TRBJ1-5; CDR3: CASSQVDRGNRNQPQHF; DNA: TGTGCCAGCAGCCAAGTTGACAGGGGGAATCGCAATCAGCCCCAGCATTTT
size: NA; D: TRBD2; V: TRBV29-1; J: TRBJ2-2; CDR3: CSVAGGTGELFF; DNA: TGCAGCGTTGCGGGGGGCACCGGGGAGCTGTTTTTT
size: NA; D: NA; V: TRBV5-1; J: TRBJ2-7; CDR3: CASALGTFSISEQYF; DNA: TGCGCCAGCGCCTTAGGGACATTTTCCATCTCCGAGCAGTACTTC
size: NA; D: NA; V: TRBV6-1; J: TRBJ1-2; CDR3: CASSPRGVGGYGYTF; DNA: TGTGCCAGCAGCCCCAGAGGAGTAGGAGGCTATGGCTACACCTTC
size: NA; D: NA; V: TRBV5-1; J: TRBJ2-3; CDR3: CASSLATGVGDTQYF; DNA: TGCGCCAGCAGCTTGGCGACGGGAGTAGGAGATACGCAGTATTTT
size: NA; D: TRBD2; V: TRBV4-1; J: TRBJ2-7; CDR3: CASSQGPGLAYEQYF; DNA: TGCGCCAGCAGCCAGGGACCGGGACTAGCCTACGAGCAGTACTTC
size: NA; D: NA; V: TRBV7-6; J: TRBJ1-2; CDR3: CASSLVARGDYGYTF; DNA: TGTGCCAGCAGCTTAGTAGCCAGGGGAGACTATGGCTACACCTTC
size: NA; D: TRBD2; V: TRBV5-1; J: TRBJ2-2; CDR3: CASRGGEYTGELFF; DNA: TGCGCCAGCAGGGGAGGGGAGTACACCGGGGAGCTGTTTTTT
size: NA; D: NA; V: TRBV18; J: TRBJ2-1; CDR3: CASSPQAYYNEQFF; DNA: TGTGCCAGCTCACCCCAGGCGTACTACAATGAGCAGTTCTTC
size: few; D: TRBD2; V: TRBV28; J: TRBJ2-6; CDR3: CASSLFAGVGPGANVLTF; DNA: TGTGCCAGCAGTTTATTCGCGGGAGTTGGTCCTGGGGCCAACGTCCTGACTTTC
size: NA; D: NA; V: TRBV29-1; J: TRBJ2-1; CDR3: CSLASVSSYNEQFF; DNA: TGCAGCCTTGCTAGCGTGAGCTCCTACAATGAGCAGTTCTTC
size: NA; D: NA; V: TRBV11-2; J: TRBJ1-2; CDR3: CASSHRGSGGYGYTF; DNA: TGTGCCAGCAGCCACCGGGGCTCCGGGGGCTATGGCTACACCTTC
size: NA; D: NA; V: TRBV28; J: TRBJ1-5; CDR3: CASTLTGSYQPQHF; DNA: TGTGCCAGCACCTTGACAGGTAGTTACCAGCCCCAGCATTTT
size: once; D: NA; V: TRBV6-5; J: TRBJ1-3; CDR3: CAVARGLDSGNTIYF; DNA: TGTGCCGTCGCGAGAGGGTTGGACTCTGGAAACACCATATATTTT
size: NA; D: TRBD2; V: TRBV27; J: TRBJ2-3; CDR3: CASSPLAGDRADTQYF; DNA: TGTGCCAGCAGTCCGCTAGCGGGAGATCGGGCAGATACGCAGTATTTT
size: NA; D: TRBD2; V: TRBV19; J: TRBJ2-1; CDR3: CASSIVRGLVGDNEQFF; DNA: TGTGCCAGTAGTATAGTTCGGGGACTAGTAGGGGACAATGAGCAGTTCTTC
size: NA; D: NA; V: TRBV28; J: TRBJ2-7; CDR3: CASRLGGEGRIGQYF; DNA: TGTGCCAGCAGGCTAGGGGGGGAGGGACGGATTGGGCAGTACTTC
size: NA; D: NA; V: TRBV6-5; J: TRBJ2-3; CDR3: CASRTRPAKSTQYF; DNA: TGTGCCAGCAGGACTCGCCCGGCCAAAAGTACGCAGTATTTT
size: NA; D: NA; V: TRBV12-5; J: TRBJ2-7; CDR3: CASGLRQVGRVDEQYF; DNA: TGTGCTAGTGGTTTGAGGCAGGTGGGTCGTGTAGACGAGCAGTACTTC
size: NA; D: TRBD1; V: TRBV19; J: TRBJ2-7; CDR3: CASSARFGTGPDEQYF; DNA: TGTGCCAGTAGTGCGCGATTCGGGACAGGGCCCGACGAGCAGTACTTC
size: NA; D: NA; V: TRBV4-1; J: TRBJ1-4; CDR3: CASSQDGPGEKLFF; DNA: TGCGCCAGCAGCCAAGATGGGCCCGGTGAAAAACTGTTTTTT
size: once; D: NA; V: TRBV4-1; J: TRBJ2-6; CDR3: CASSPRAGQSSGANVLTF; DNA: TGCGCCAGCAGCCCCCGGGCGGGACAGAGCTCTGGGGCCAACGTCCTGACTTTC
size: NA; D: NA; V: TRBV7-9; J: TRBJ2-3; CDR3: CASSLLSGRGAQYF; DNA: TGTGCCAGCAGCTTACTGTCGGGTCGCGGAGCGCAGTATTTT
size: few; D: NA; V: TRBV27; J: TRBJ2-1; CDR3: CASSFGAGINEQFF; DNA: TGTGCCAGCAGTTTTGGGGCAGGGATTAATGAGCAGTTCTTC
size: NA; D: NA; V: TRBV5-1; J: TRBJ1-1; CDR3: CASSWAGGSGTEAFF; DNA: TGCGCCAGCAGCTGGGCCGGGGGTAGCGGCACTGAAGCTTTCTTT
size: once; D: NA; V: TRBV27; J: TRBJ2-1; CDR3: CASSLRGPEGSYNEQFF; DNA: TGTGCCAGCAGTTTGCGCGGGCCGGAGGGTTCCTACAATGAGCAGTTCTTC
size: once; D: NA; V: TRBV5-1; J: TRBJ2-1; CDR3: CASSLSLSSYNEQFF; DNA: TGCGCCAGCAGCTTATCGCTATCCTCCTACAATGAGCAGTTCTTC
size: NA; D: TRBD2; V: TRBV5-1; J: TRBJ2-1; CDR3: CASSRTIAGGLAGHNEQFF; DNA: TGCGCCAGCAGCCGAACTATAGCGGGAGGGCTGGCGGGGCACAATGAGCAGTTCTTC
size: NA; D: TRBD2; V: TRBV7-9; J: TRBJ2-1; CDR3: CGSRTSAYNEQFF; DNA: TGCGGGAGTCGAACTAGCGCCTACAATGAGCAGTTCTTC
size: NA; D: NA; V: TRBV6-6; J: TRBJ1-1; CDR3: CASSYFPGGDTEAFF; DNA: TGTGCCAGCAGTTACTTCCCCGGAGGGGACACTGAAGCTTTCTTT
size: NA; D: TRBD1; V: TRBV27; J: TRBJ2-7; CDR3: CASSYNPGQGPGEQYF; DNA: TGTGCCAGCAGTTACAACCCCGGACAGGGGCCGGGCGAGCAGTACTTC
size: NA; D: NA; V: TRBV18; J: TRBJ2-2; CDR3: CATISGATNTGELFF; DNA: TGTGCCACCATATCAGGGGCAACGAACACCGGGGAGCTGTTTTTT
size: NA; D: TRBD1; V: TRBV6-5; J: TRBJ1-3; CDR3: CASSSLTGTGNTIYF; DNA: TGTGCCAGCAGTTCCCTGACAGGGACAGGAAACACCATATATTTT
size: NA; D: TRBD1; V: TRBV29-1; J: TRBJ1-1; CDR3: CSVGDRLNTEAFF; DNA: TGCAGCGTAGGGGACAGACTGAACACTGAAGCTTTCTTT
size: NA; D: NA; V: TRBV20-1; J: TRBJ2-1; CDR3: CSATRDNEQFF; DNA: TGCAGTGCCACTCGGGACAATGAGCAGTTCTTC
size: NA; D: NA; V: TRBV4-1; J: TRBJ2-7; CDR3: CASSQLISYEQYF; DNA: TGCGCCAGCAGCCAATTAATTTCCTACGAGCAGTACTTC
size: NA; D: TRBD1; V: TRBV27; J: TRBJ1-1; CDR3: CATLGQGGTEAFF; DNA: TGTGCCACTTTGGGACAGGGAGGAACTGAAGCTTTCTTT
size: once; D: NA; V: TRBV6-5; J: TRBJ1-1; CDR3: CASSPGLGLTEAFF; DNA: TGTGCCAGCAGTCCCGGGTTGGGGCTCACTGAAGCTTTCTTT
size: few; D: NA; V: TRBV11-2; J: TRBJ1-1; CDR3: CASSPGGPMNTEAFF; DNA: TGTGCCAGCAGCCCGGGGGGGCCCATGAACACTGAAGCTTTCTTT
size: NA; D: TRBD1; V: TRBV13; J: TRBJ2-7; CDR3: CASSSSGTGHYEQYF; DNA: TGTGCCAGCAGCTCCTCGGGGACAGGACACTACGAGCAGTACTTC
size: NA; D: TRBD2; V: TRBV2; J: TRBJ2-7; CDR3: CASSSGRAGEQYF; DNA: TGTGCCAGCAGTAGCGGGAGGGCCGGCGAGCAGTACTTC
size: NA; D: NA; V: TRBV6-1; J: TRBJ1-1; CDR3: CASSEVGGGTEAFF; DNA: TGTGCCAGCAGTGAAGTGGGAGGGGGCACTGAAGCTTTCTTT
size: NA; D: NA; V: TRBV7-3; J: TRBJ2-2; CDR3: CASSPAGGGELFF; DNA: TGTGCCAGCAGCCCAGCTGGCGGCGGGGAGCTGTTTTTT
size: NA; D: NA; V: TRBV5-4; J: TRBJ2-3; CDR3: CASSLEGGTDTQYF; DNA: TGTGCCAGCAGCTTGGAAGGGGGCACAGATACGCAGTATTTT
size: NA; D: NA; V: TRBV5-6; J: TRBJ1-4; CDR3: CASSRYGLRANEKLFF; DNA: TGTGCCAGCAGCAGATACGGACTCAGAGCTAATGAAAAACTGTTTTTT
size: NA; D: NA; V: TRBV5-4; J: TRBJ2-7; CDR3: CASSLSVGLYEQYF; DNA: TGTGCCAGCAGCTTATCTGTGGGGCTCTACGAGCAGTACTTC
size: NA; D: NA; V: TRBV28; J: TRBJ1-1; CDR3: CASSLTWGGTEAFF; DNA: TGTGCCAGCAGTCTCACTTGGGGGGGTACTGAAGCTTTCTTT